What follows is one T cell receptor (beta chain) and its context. Clones were sequenced by immunoSEQ multiplex PCR, and TCRdb holds only the in-frame ones, with some missing. The sample holds nearly 110,000 clones; 90% are singletons and the top ten take approximately 0.52%. These data originate in a study of OX40 agonist ivuxolimab in advanced cancers. CDR1 is LNHDA and CDR2 is SQIVND in the germline V gene (reference sequence). V dropped 6 bases and J dropped 7; count of bases not matched to a gene: 4. The CDR3 length is 12 residues. Source: CD4+ or CD8+ T cells sorted from blood, taken in a trial of the OX40 agonist ivuxolimab. This sequence joins TRBV19 and TRBJ1-2, with TRBD1 matching 8 bases. This sequence was found in an adult with an advanced solid tumor such as melanoma, head and neck, liver or kidney cancer. As DNA, the CDR3 is TGTGCCAGTAGACACGGACAGGGTGGCTACACCTTC. Amino acid sequence: CASRHGQGGYTF.